The present TCR beta chain was sequenced within a study of blood T cell repertoires in COVID-19. The overall study: The study drew acute and convalescent COVID-19 samples from the United States, Italy and Spain. Sources were T cells, B-cell-depleted T cells, or PBMCs; the material itself was cDNA or gDNA.

Profiling relied on immunoSEQ multiplex PCR, and the TCRdb table lists in-frame clones only, not all of them. This table holds around 150,000 clones, around 84% found once. There are 15 residues in the CDR3. CDR1 is LGHNA and CDR2 is YNFKEQ in the germline V gene. V was trimmed by 0 bases and J by 6 bases, leaving 14 bases between them. The TCR was taken from a woman of 80 years or more with acute or convalescent COVID-19. The genes are TRBV4-2 and TRBJ2-5; D unclear. Sequencing was carried out using peripheral blood. This chain's CDR3 is CASSQDAISMQTQYF. The DNA of the CDR3 is TGTGCCAGCAGCCAAGATGCTATTAGCATGCAGACCCAGTACTTC.